The clone carrying this TCR beta chain was observed a few times. Here immunoSEQ multiplex PCR was the method, and the copy in TCRdb shows in-frame clones only, minus some. The repertoire holds tens of thousands of clones, with roughly 80% as singletons. The data were obtained in a study of blood T cell repertoires in COVID-19. Across the whole study: Specimens from acute and convalescent COVID-19 originated in the United States, Italy and Spain.

Trimming took 3 bases from V and 4 from J; bases not matched to a gene: 0. This CDR3 spans 15 amino acids. Germline CDR1 reads SGHRS; CDR2 reads YFSETQ. Material for sequencing was peripheral blood. This chain links TRBV5-1 with TRBJ2-2; TRBD2 matches 13 bases. This TCR came from a human donor in a cohort sampled during active COVID-19. CDR3 in amino acids: CASSWTSGGTGELFF. In DNA, the CDR3 is TGCGCCAGCAGCTGGACTAGCGGGGGCACCGGGGAGCTGTTTTTT. The entire variable domain, with the rest obtained from reference TRBV5-1 and TRBJ2-2, is as follows: KAGVTQTPRYLIKTRGQQVTLSCSPISGHRSVSWYQQTPGQGLQFLFEYFSETQRNKGNFPGRFSGRQFSNSRSEMNVSTLELGDSALYLCASSWTSGGTGELFFGEGSRLTVL.